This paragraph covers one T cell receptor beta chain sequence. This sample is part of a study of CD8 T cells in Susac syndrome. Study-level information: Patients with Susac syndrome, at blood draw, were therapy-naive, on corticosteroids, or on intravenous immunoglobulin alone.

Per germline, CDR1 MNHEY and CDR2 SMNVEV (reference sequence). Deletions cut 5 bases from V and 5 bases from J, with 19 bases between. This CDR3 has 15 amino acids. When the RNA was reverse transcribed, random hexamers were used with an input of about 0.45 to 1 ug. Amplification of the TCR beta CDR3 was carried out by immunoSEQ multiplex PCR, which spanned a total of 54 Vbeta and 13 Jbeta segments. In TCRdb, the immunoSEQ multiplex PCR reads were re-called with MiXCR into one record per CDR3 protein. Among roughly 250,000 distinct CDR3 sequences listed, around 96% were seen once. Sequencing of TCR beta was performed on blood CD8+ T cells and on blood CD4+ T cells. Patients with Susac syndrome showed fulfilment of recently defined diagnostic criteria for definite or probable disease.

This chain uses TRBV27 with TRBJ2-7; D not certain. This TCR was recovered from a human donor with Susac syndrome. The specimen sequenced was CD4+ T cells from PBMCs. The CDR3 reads CASSPEVGPWNEQYF. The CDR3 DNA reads TGTGCCAGCAGTCCTGAGGTAGGCCCCTGGAACGAGCAGTACTTC.